This TCR beta chain emerged from a study of T cell repertoires in cytomegalovirus infection. About the study: CMV epitopes that were recently identified and HLA-C-restricted were used alongside well-studied HLA-B-restricted ones. Evidence of both CMV infection and a matching HLA type came from public TCR beta signatures.

Each CDR3 protein gets one entry after TCRdb re-called the reads with MiXCR. The table has about 69,000 distinct CDR3 sequences, under 30% seen once. Germline CDR1 MNHNS, CDR2 SASEGT. The V segment lost 8 bases and the J segment 5 bases; nucleotides outside the gene matches: 6. The CDR3 has 13 residues. Study-level points and caveats: The cumulative frequency of public TCR beta families identified carriers of CMV plus the relevant HLA.

This clonotype was seen a handful of times. As yet, its antigen is unknown. The sequence came from a human donor in good health (CMV status not recorded). Some clones in this sample may be carry-over from other donors' samples. Sequencing used CD8+ T cells from cultured PBMCs, obtained from culture after CMV antigen stimulation. The chain has TRBV6-1 and TRBJ2-7, with 10 positions matching TRBD1. The CDR3 spells CASEDRGNHEQYF. CDR3 DNA sequence: TGTGCCAGCGAGGACAGGGGGAACCACGAGCAGTACTTC.